This T cell receptor (beta chain) derives from a study of cytomegalovirus exposure and HLA in healthy donors. Whole-study results and caveats: CMV antigen specificity of a few CMV-associated chains was confirmed in vitro. It was about 150 TCR beta chains that were listed as cytomegalovirus-associated.

Remarks on this clone: Antigen: not known.

The validation cohort, a group of 100 to 150 subjects, included the donors and was separate from the approximately 650-subject first cohort. Assay used: immunoSEQ multiplex PCR; TCRdb lists only in-frame clones, some missing. The table lists around 150,000 clones, 65% to 90% of them singletons. This clonotype was sampled from a woman aged 18 to 35 in good health and CMV-seronegative. The source material was PBMCs.

The CDR3 nucleotides are TGTGCCAGCAGTGATGAACTTATGAACACTGAAGCTTTCTTT. It is translated as CASSDELMNTEAFF. This chain joins TRBV6-1 and TRBJ1-1; D is uncertain. The CDR3 contains 14 residues. Germline-derived CDR1 and CDR2 are MNHNS and SASEGT. Trimming took 3 bases from V and 0 from J, leaving 8 bases between them.